This TCR beta chain was found in a study of vaccination and CD4 T cells after COVID-19. Study-level findings and limits: Early post-infection timepoints were missing, and relatively few convalescent patients were studied.

The germline CDR1 and CDR2 sequences are GTSNPN and SVGIG (reference sequence). The V segment lost 6 bases and the J segment 5 bases; nucleotides outside the gene matches: 7. The CDR3 sequence is 13 residues long. Regarding treatment: approximately nine-day PBMC culture with coronavirus spike peptide pools or control peptides (ViraFEST assay). The authors cultured 1.5 million to 2 million PBMCs per well with roughly 10 IU/ml IL-2 and approximately 10 ug/ml peptide pools. In regard to this clonotype: Its antigen remains unidentified.

Cultured CD4+ T cell DNA underwent sequencing with the Oncomine TCR Beta short-read assay. TCRdb recomputed calls from the PCR reads with MiXCR, one row per CDR3 protein. This sample has around 20,000 distinct CDR3 sequences, with around half found just once. This rearrangement joins TRBV30 to TRBJ1-5; 7 nucleotides agree with TRBD1. Sample: CD4+ T cells from blood, cultured in vitro, taken before SARS-CoV-2 vaccination. This TCR was sampled from a human donor who had recovered from COVID-19. The CDR3: CACNRGEHQPQHF. The CDR3 DNA reads as TGTGCCTGCAACAGGGGAGAGCATCAGCCCCAGCATTTT.